These 23 T cell receptor beta chains were all obtained from the same sample, sequenced in a study of blood T cell repertoires in COVID-19. Only in-frame clones appear in the TCRdb table, and some are missing; sequencing was by immunoSEQ multiplex PCR. The sample consists of 250,000 to 350,000 clones, approximately 88% of them appearing once. The sample was peripheral blood. The source of these receptors is a young woman who had recovered from COVID-19.

The genes are TRBV19 and TRBJ1-5, with D possibly matching TRBD1 (5 bases). Trimming cost V 5 bases and J 0 bases, with 14 bases left between them. In germline, CDR1 is LNHDA, CDR2 SQIVND (reference sequence). CDR3 length: 16 residues. The CDR3 is CASSPRQLHSNQPQHF. The CDR3 region has the DNA TGTGCCAGTAGTCCCCGACAGTTGCATAGCAATCAGCCCCAGCATTTT.

The V call is TRBV6-5, the J call TRBJ2-7; 11 bases map to TRBD2. CDR1 is MNHEY, CDR2 SVGAGI, per germline. V was pared by 6 bases and J by 10 bases, with 11 bases of the junction left unmatched. The length of the CDR3 is 14 residues. This chain's CDR3 is CASSLRLAGPPQYF. For the CDR3, the DNA is TGTGCCAGCAGCTTAAGACTAGCGGGGCCTCCCCAGTACTTC.

This clone was seen just once. The chain has TRBV27 and TRBJ1-2; weak D call: TRBD1 (5 bases). The CDR3 length is 18 residues. Deletions cut 5 bases from V and 4 bases from J, with 26 bases between. Germline-derived CDR1 and CDR2 are MNHEY and SMNVEV (reference sequence). The CDR3 is CASSPLVGQGFIGYGYTF. The CDR3 DNA reads TGTGCCAGCAGTCCCTTAGTCGGGCAGGGCTTTATAGGCTATGGCTACACCTTC.

The chain has TRBV11-2 and TRBJ2-1; tentative D call: TRBD2 (6 bases). Germline CDR1 SGHAT, CDR2 FQNNGV. The CDR3 loop spans 16 amino acids. V was clipped by 4 bases and J by 5 bases, with 18 bases between them. In nucleotides, the CDR3 is TGTGCCAGCAGCTCACGGACGGGGCAGCGGGACAATGAGCAGTTCTTC. It yields the protein CASSSRTGQRDNEQFF.

The V gene is TRBV7-2, the J gene TRBJ1-5; a possible D gene is TRBD1 (6 bases). CDR1 SGHTA and CDR2 FQGNSA come from the germline V gene. The CDR3 runs 15 residues. V dropped 6 bases and J dropped 4 bases, with 16 bases sitting between them. The CDR3 spells CASRTPGQGNQPQHF. The CDR3 region has the DNA TGTGCCAGCAGAACACCGGGACAAGGGAATCAGCCCCAGCATTTT.

This clone was detected only once. The chain recombines TRBV27 with TRBJ2-6; D is unclear. Germline V gives CDR1 MNHEY, CDR2 SMNVEV (reference sequence). V lost 0 bases and J 0 bases, leaving 12 bases between the germline ends. The CDR3 spans 18 residues. The DNA for the CDR3 is TGTGCCAGCAGTTTATCCCCTAGGCATAGCTCTGGGGCCAACGTCCTGACTTTC. This sequence encodes CASSLSPRHSSGANVLTF. The whole variable domain, remainder taken from reference TRBV27 and TRBJ2-6, is EAQVTQNPRYLITVTGKKLTVTCSQNMNHEYMSWYRQDPGLGLRQIYYSMNVEVTDKGDVPEGYKVSRKEKRNFPLILESPSPNQTSLYFCASSLSPRHSSGANVLTFGAGSRLTVL.

The chain combines TRBV29-1 with TRBJ2-1; TRBD2 aligns across 11 bases. This CDR3 is built from 16 residues. Germline V gene sequence: CDR1 SQVTM, CDR2 ANQGSEA. V was pared by 1 base and J by 4 bases, with 6 bases of the junction left unmatched. The CDR3 region has the DNA TGCAGCGTTGAAGGCTTATTAGCGGGGGGGTACAATGAGCAGTTCTTC. Its translation: CSVEGLLAGGYNEQFF.

The chain has TRBV19 and TRBJ2-1, with TRBD1 as a possible D gene (6 bases). This CDR3 contains 18 residues. V lost 4 bases to trimming and J lost 0 bases, with 19 bases between them. Germline CDR1 and CDR2: LNHDA and SQIVND (reference sequence). The CDR3 loop reads CASSTGAVISSSYNEQFF. The CDR3 DNA reads TGTGCCAGTAGTACAGGGGCTGTAATATCGAGCTCCTACAATGAGCAGTTCTTC.

V is TRBV5-1 and J is TRBJ2-2, with a tentative D call TRBD1 (6 bases). V dropped 1 base and J dropped 1 base, with 11 bases sitting between them. Germline CDR1 SGHRS, CDR2 YFSETQ. This CDR3 spans 16 amino acids. The CDR3 DNA sequence: TGCGCCAGCAGCTTGTTCGGCAGGGGGAACACCGGGGAGCTGTTTTTT. Its protein is CASSLFGRGNTGELFF.

The J gene is TRBJ1-6, the V gene TRBV27, with 7 nucleotides matching TRBD1. Germline assignment: CDR1 MNHEY and CDR2 SMNVEV (reference sequence). The CDR3 contains 16 residues. Losses at the gene ends were 0 bases for V and 5 bases for J; bases not matched to a gene: 4. This CDR3 is CASSLSGDRNNSPLHF. DNA of the CDR3: TGTGCCAGCAGTTTATCTGGGGACAGAAATAATTCACCCCTCCACTTT.

The chain recombines TRBV18 with TRBJ1-2; no clear D gene. This CDR3 contains 16 residues. V was trimmed by 2 bases and J by 10 bases, leaving 23 bases between them. CDR1 is KGHSH, CDR2 LQKENI, per germline. CDR3: CASSPTSLDFGGAYTF. The CDR3 coding sequence is TGTGCCAGCTCACCAACGAGCCTTGACTTTGGAGGTGCCTACACCTTC.

The chain recombines TRBV12-3 or TRBV12-4 with TRBJ2-2; tentative D call: TRBD1 (5 bases). This CDR3 has 13 residues. V was clipped by 7 bases and J by 4 bases, with 10 bases between them. The DNA of the CDR3 is TGTGCCAGCACCCTGACAGTCACCGGGGAGCTGTTTTTT. Encoded protein: CASTLTVTGELFF.

V gene TRBV28 combines with J gene TRBJ1-2; maybe TRBD1 (5 bases). The CDR3 has 18 residues. The V end was cut by 6 bases, the J end by 1 base, with 24 bases between. The germline V gene encodes CDR1 MDHEN and CDR2 SYDVKM. This chain's CDR3 is CASRTWTSQPGGNYGYTF. The CDR3 coding sequence is TGTGCCAGCAGGACTTGGACAAGCCAGCCCGGGGGTAACTATGGCTACACCTTC.

The chain carries TRBV5-4 and TRBJ2-5; D remains unclear. The length of the CDR3 is 14 residues. Trimming shortened V by 4 bases and J by 5 bases, and 15 bases separated the two germline ends. The V gene's germline CDR1 is SGHNT and CDR2 YYREEE (reference sequence). CDR3 sequence: CASSMTSGFETQYF. The CDR3, as DNA: TGTGCCAGCAGCATGACCTCGGGTTTCGAGACCCAGTACTTC.

In this sample, this clone turned up once. This chain connects TRBV2 to TRBJ2-3; tentative D call: TRBD2 (5 bases). Germline CDR1 is SNHLY and CDR2 is FYNNEI. The V gene lost 3 bases and the J gene lost 7 bases, with 8 bases spanning the gap. The length of the CDR3 is 12 residues. The CDR3 is CASSEWENTQYF. In DNA form, the CDR3 reads TGTGCCAGCAGTGAGTGGGAGAATACGCAGTATTTT.

The J gene is TRBJ1-3, the V gene TRBV15; D is unclear. Germline CDR1 and CDR2: LNHNV and YYDKDF (reference sequence). The CDR3 contains 15 residues. Trimming stripped 6 bases from V and 0 bases from J, with 12 bases between. The CDR3 DNA is TGTGCCACCAGAGCTGCGGGGATCTCTGGAAACACCATATATTTT. Its translation: CATRAAGISGNTIYF.

Concerning this clone: In the same sample, other DNA sequences code for this CDR3. This chain connects TRBV5-1 to TRBJ1-4, with D maybe TRBD1 (6 bases). The CDR3 length is 14 residues. CDR1 is SGHRS, CDR2 YFSETQ, per germline. V dropped 0 bases and J dropped 5 bases, with 8 bases sitting between them. CDR3 amino acids: CASSLGDTNEKLFF. The CDR3 DNA reads as TGCGCCAGCAGCTTGGGGGACACAAATGAAAAACTGTTTTTT.

The J gene is TRBJ1-5, the V gene TRBV6-1; tentative D call: TRBD1 (5 bases). This CDR3 spans 14 amino acids. Trimming pared 2 bases from V and 1 base from J, leaving 6 bases between. From germline, CDR1 is MNHNS and CDR2 SASEGT. For the CDR3, the DNA is TGTGCCAGCAGTGAATGGGGCAGCAATCAGCCCCAGCATTTT. As protein: CASSEWGSNQPQHF.

In DNA, the CDR3 is TGTGCCAGCAGACAGGGGCGAGGGGGCTACACCTTC. Encoded protein: CASRQGRGGYTF. The rearrangement uses TRBV2 and TRBJ1-2; 7 bases agree with TRBD1. The CDR3 extends over 12 amino acids. The germline V gene has CDR1 SNHLY and CDR2 FYNNEI. The V segment lost 6 bases and the J segment 8 bases; nucleotides outside the gene matches: 6.

The rearrangement links TRBV5-6 to TRBJ1-5; TRBD1 matches 7 bases. J was trimmed by 6 bases and V by 1 base; bases with no gene match: 4. This CDR3 region has 14 residues. Germline assignment: CDR1 SGHDT and CDR2 YYEEEE. Here the CDR3 reads CASSLRGGGQPQHF. CDR3 in DNA: TGTGCCAGCAGCTTGAGAGGGGGCGGTCAGCCCCAGCATTTT. Looking up the rest from reference TRBV5-6 and TRBJ1-5 gives the full variable domain: DAGVTQSPTHLIKTRGQQVTLRCSPKSGHDTVSWYQQALGQGPQFIFQYYEEEERQRGNFPDRFSGHQFPNYSSELNVNALLLGDSALYLCASSLRGGGQPQHFGDGTRLSIL.

V gene TRBV7-9 combines with J gene TRBJ2-5; D unclear. Germline lookup yields CDR1 SEHNR and CDR2 FQNEAQ (reference sequence). The V and J ends lost 3 bases and 5 bases respectively, with 7 bases between them. The CDR3 contains 12 residues. The CDR3 DNA is TGTGCCAGCAGCTTTCCCTCGGAGACCCAGTACTTC. As protein: CASSFPSETQYF.

The chain carries TRBV2 and TRBJ1-1; D is uncertain. V gave up 3 bases and J gave up 6 bases, with 2 bases separating them. The CDR3 contains 10 residues. Germline CDR1 and CDR2: SNHLY and FYNNEI. The CDR3 spells CASSDAEAFF. The CDR3 region has the DNA TGTGCCAGCAGTGACGCTGAAGCTTTCTTT.

This rearrangement joins TRBV24-1 to TRBJ1-5, with 7 bases lining up with TRBD1. Germline-derived CDR1 and CDR2 are KGHDR and SFDVKD. V lost 2 bases, J lost 5 bases, and 8 bases stayed unmatched. This CDR3 has 16 residues. The chain's CDR3 is CATSDSRQGQHQPQHF. CDR3 sequence (DNA): TGTGCCACCAGTGATTCTCGACAGGGCCAACATCAGCCCCAGCATTTT.